This T cell receptor beta chain was profiled in a study of T cell responses to AZD1222 COVID-19 vaccine (dated by TCRdb to 2020 to 2023). Regarding the research as a whole: A total of about 240 trial participants underwent TCR sequencing, of whom 207 received two doses of AZD1222 and some 26 received two doses of the MenACWY control vaccine. Trial participants were enrolled into age subgroups of 18-55, 56-69 and 70-plus years, which contained about 160, 30 and 59 TCR-sequenced participants, respectively. Results the study describes overall, beyond this receptor: Reportedly, close to half of the unique spike-specific TCRs recognized epitopes lying outside the regions that are mutated in the B.1.351 and B.1.1.7 variants. Participants were mostly white British, with more females than males. The authors suggested clonal diversity may have been underestimated. In the small 56-69-year group, the increase in depth fell short of significance, most likely because of low power. Because no day 14 peak-response samples were available, the repertoires could be characterized only after the peak T cell response. Spike-specific TCR breadth and depth rose significantly after two AZD1222 doses compared with day 0 and with MenACWY recipients. Only six AZD1222 recipients were SARS-CoV-2 seropositive at baseline, limiting conclusions about previously exposed vaccinees. CD4 TCRs associated with the vaccine covered the entire spike protein, and the dominant responses were in regions 160-218 and 743-854.

The CDR3 regions of human TCRbeta chains were subjected to immunosequencing. The published analysis was carried out like this. Repertoire TCRs were matched against a reference library of SARS-CoV-2-specific TCRs generated with the MIRA antigen-specificity platform. Breadth meant the fraction of unique TCRs that were SARS-CoV-2-associated, whereas depth meant the fraction of total T cells that were SARS-CoV-2-associated. Using the MIRA data, each spike-specific TCR was mapped to the spike region that the TCR reacts to and placed in a CD4 or CD8 class. Log10-transformed breadth and depth values were compared by one-way ANOVA with Sidak's multiple comparisons tests. TCRdb stores this immuneACCESS table with in-frame sequences only. Part of the clones is absent; in the studies checked, under half of the shortfall reflects unresolved V genes, and no reason is known for the rest. From that table come the V and J calls and clone size; the DNA was used to work out D and trimming. The sample yields roughly 120,000 clones; just over 85% were counted once. The ten largest clones represent roughly a sixth of the sample.

Of note for this clone: Its antigen is currently not known. Base qualities are not recorded, but no much larger clone differs from it by a single base.

Counted from cysteine to phenylalanine, this CDR3 has 16 amino acids. Here the CDR3 DNA is all that survives: 48 bases in frame from base 1. Looking up the germline V gene yields CDR1 MNHEY and CDR2 SVGAGI. V is reduced by 0 bases and J by 0 bases, leaving a spacing of 11 bases between them. The time point label on this specimen signifies: baseline before first vaccination. The sample's treatment or condition label, in plain terms: meningococcal conjugate vaccine given as trial control. The vaccinee samples were drawn from two UK trials, COV001 and COV002, one of which was a single-blind randomized controlled phase 2/3 trial testing AZD1222 (ChAdOx1 nCoV-19) in healthy adults. For TCRbeta chain sequencing, PBMC samples from trial participants were taken at day 0 and at day 28 after the second dose.

The rearranged segments are TRBV6-5 and TRBJ1-1; no D gene call is confident. The source material was peripheral blood, sampled on day 0 of MenACWY control vaccination. The sequence was obtained from an adult in good health. The sequenced DNA is TGTGCCAGCAGTTACTCGACGGGCGGTTTGAACACTGAAGCTTTCTTT. Translated, this gives CASSYSTGGLNTEAFF.